The 11 T cell receptor beta chains reported below all come from one sample, sequenced in a study of T cells in Graves' hyperthyroidism and ophthalmopathy. What was amplified from RNA transcripts were TCR beta CDR3 regions. HTBI primers were the set used in a first-round RT-PCR of the TCR CDR3. TCRdb used MiXCR to reprocess the multiplex PCR reads, holding one entry per CDR3 protein. The sample includes around 97,000 distinct CDR3 sequences, 45% to 50% of them seen just once. The sample consisted of blood. The source of these receptors is a man aged 40-50 years with Graves' hyperthyroidism.

This clonotype was seen many times. The chain has TRBV19 and TRBJ2-5; the D gene is possibly TRBD2 (5 bases). The CDR3 is 13 amino acids. Germline V gives CDR1 LNHDA, CDR2 SQIVND (reference sequence). V was pared by 8 bases and J by 5 bases, with 15 bases between. Here the CDR3 DNA reads TGTGCCAGTCGAGGAACTCCGGGGGAGACCCAGTACTTC. Translation: CASRGTPGETQYF.

This clonotype was seen many times. This chain links TRBV6-6 with TRBJ2-1, with 8 bases fitting TRBD1. V shed 7 bases and J 7 bases; nucleotides not matched to a gene: 9. The germline gives CDR1 MNHNY, CDR2 SVGAGI (reference sequence). The length of the CDR3 is 14 residues. The CDR3 sequence: CASKQGAIVNEQFF. CDR3 DNA: TGTGCCAGCAAGCAGGGGGCGATCGTTAATGAGCAGTTCTTC.

This clonotype has at least ten counts. The V call is TRBV6-5, the J call TRBJ1-1; TRBD1 agrees at 8 bases. V shed 5 bases and J 6 bases; nucleotides not matched to a gene: 11. CDR1 is MNHEY, CDR2 SVGAGI, per germline. This CDR3 has 15 amino acids. The CDR3 is CASSTKRTGIAEAFF. DNA of the CDR3: TGTGCCAGCAGTACCAAGCGGACAGGGATCGCTGAAGCTTTCTTT.

This clonotype was counted many times. This chain joins TRBV7-9 and TRBJ1-5; a possible D gene is TRBD1 (6 bases). The CDR3 runs 15 residues. Deletions cut 6 bases from V and 7 bases from J, with 19 bases between. The germline V gene has CDR1 SEHNR and CDR2 FQNEAQ (reference sequence). The DNA of the CDR3 is TGTGCCAGCAGTTCTACAGGGAGAGAAAGCCAGCCCCAGCATTTT. Encoded protein: CASSSTGRESQPQHF.

The chain links TRBV29-1 to TRBJ2-2, with TRBD1 as a possible D gene (6 bases). Germline assignment: CDR1 SQVTM and CDR2 ANQGSEA. CDR3 length equals 14 residues. The ends were cut back, 4 bases at V and 9 bases at J, with 18 bases in the middle. The CDR3 reads CSVGGAGVHRELFF. CDR3 sequence (DNA): TGCAGCGTTGGAGGGGCAGGGGTGCACCGGGAGCTGTTTTTT.

This chain links TRBV7-2 with TRBJ2-1; possible D gene TRBD1, 6 bases. The assigned J gene may be wrong: the sequence end matches TRBJ2-7 better. The CDR3 runs 12 residues. The germline V gene has CDR1 SGHTA and CDR2 FQGNSA. CDR3: CASSLEGVEQYF. CDR3 in DNA: TGTGCCAGCAGCTTAGAGGGGGTCGAGCAGTACTTC.

The J gene is TRBJ1-2, the V gene TRBV5-1; 7 bases are a match to TRBD1. The germline V gene encodes CDR1 SGHRS and CDR2 YFSETQ. This CDR3 spans 15 amino acids. The V and J ends lost 4 bases and 2 bases, in that order; junction bases with no gene match: 8. The CDR3: CASSTDRAFNYGYTF. CDR3 coding DNA: TGCGCCAGCAGCACCGACAGGGCATTCAACTATGGCTACACCTTC.

This clonotype was detected only a few times. V gene TRBV19 combines with J gene TRBJ2-7; tentative D call: TRBD1 (5 bases). The CDR3 is 14 residues long. In germline, CDR1 is LNHDA, CDR2 SQIVND (reference sequence). V dropped 11 bases and J dropped 6 bases, with 23 bases sitting between them. The CDR3 DNA reads TGTGCCTGGAGTGAAAGGACAAGCCGACGCGAGCAGTACTTC. The encoded protein is CAWSERTSRREQYF. The entire variable domain, with the rest obtained from reference TRBV19 and TRBJ2-7, is as follows: DGGITQSPKYLFRKEGQNVTLSCEQNLNHDAMYWYRQDPGQGLRLIYYSQIVNDFQKGDIAEGYSVSREKKESFPLTVTSAQKNPTAFYLCAWSERTSRREQYFGPGTRLTVT.

This clonotype was recorded many times. The CDR3 coding sequence is TGCAGTGCTAGAGATCACAGGACTAGAAGCTACGAGCAGTACTTC. This translates into CSARDHRTRSYEQYF. The rearrangement joins TRBV20-1 to TRBJ2-7, with 7 bases that match TRBD2. The CDR3 totals 15 residues. Germline V gene lookup returns CDR1 DFQATT and CDR2 SNEGSKA (reference sequence). V lost 0 bases, J lost 3 bases, and 8 bases stayed unmatched.

The chain carries TRBV3-1 and TRBJ2-2, with TRBD2 as a possible D gene (6 bases). The germline V gene has CDR1 LGHDT and CDR2 YNNKEL (reference sequence). The CDR3 covers 15 residues. V lost 6 bases and J 6 bases, leaving 17 bases between the germline ends. The CDR3 nucleotides read TGTGCCAGCAGGCAGCTCGGGGGTAGGGCCGGGGAGCTGTTTTTT. Protein: CASRQLGGRAGELFF.

This clonotype was seen ten or more times. J is TRBJ2-1 and V is TRBV29-1, with D perhaps TRBD2 (7 bases). The germline gives CDR1 SQVTM, CDR2 ANQGSEA. The CDR3 is 15 amino acids. V was shortened by 3 bases and J by 0 bases, with 12 bases between the two germline ends. The CDR3 sequence is CSVDGQRGSYNEQFF. As DNA, the CDR3 is TGCAGCGTTGATGGACAGCGGGGCTCCTACAATGAGCAGTTCTTC.